This paragraph covers one T cell receptor (beta chain) sequence. This receptor's antigen is unknown. It has no much larger one-base neighbor in the sample; base qualities were not kept. The germline V gene gives CDR1 as KGHSH and CDR2 as LQKENI. Trimming costs V 2 bases and J 1 base, and their ends lie 11 bases apart. The CDR3 sequence holds 15 residues, the cysteine and phenylalanine included. Only CDR3 DNA is held: 45 bases, read in frame from base 1. This entry comes from a study of T cell responses to AZD1222 COVID-19 vaccine (dated by TCRdb to the early 2020s). For the study in its entirety: AZD1222 recipients with second doses at about 4 weeks or about 12 weeks were pooled, because spike-specific TCR depth and breadth did not differ between schedules. A total of under 250 trial participants underwent TCR sequencing, of whom approximately 200 had received two doses of AZD1222 and 26 had received two doses of the MenACWY control vaccine. Trial participants were enrolled into age subgroups of 18-55, 56-69 and 70-plus years, which contained around 150, 28 and 57 TCR-sequenced participants, respectively.

Paper-wide results and their limitations: Conclusions about previously exposed vaccinees were limited because only 6 or 7 AZD1222 recipients were SARS-CoV-2 seropositive at baseline. Reportedly, close to half of the unique spike-specific TCRs recognized epitopes lying outside the regions that are mutated in the B.1.351 and B.1.1.7 variants. The whole spike protein was spanned by vaccine-associated CD4 TCRs, and dominant responses were seen in regions 160-218 and 743-854. A significant rise in spike-specific TCR breadth and depth was observed after two AZD1222 doses relative to day 0 and relative to MenACWY recipients. Because no day 14 peak-response samples were available, repertoires were characterized only after the peak T cell response. The 56-69-year group was small, and its depth increase did not reach significance, likely because of low power. Participants were mostly white British, with more females than males. The authors suggested clonal diversity may have been underestimated.

The CDR3 regions of human TCRbeta chains were subjected to immunosequencing. The paper's processing steps were these. TCRs in the repertoires were matched against a reference library of SARS-CoV-2-specific TCRs that had been generated with the MIRA antigen-specificity platform. Breadth was defined as the fraction of unique TCRs that were SARS-CoV-2-associated. Depth was defined as the fraction of total T cells that were SARS-CoV-2-associated. Using the MIRA data, each spike-specific TCR was assigned both to the spike region to which the TCR was reactive and to a CD4 or CD8 class. Log10-transformed breadth and depth values were compared by one-way ANOVA with Sidak's multiple comparisons tests. In its TCRdb copy, this immuneACCESS table keeps in-frame sequences only and misses some clones. Where compared with another copy, unresolved V genes explain less than half of these, and the others have no known cause. D and trimming were read from the DNA, whereas the V and J calls and clone size are those reported in that table. The sample table contains approximately 150,000 clones; only one count was recorded for roughly 94% of them. The ten largest clones add up to about 1.3% of the sample.

Taken with the paper, the label for time point translates to: baseline before first vaccination. The vaccinee samples were drawn from two UK trials, COV001 and COV002, one of which was a single-blind randomized controlled phase 2/3 trial testing AZD1222 (ChAdOx1 nCoV-19) in healthy adults. For TCRbeta chain sequencing, PBMC samples from trial participants were taken at day 0 and at day 28 after the second dose. This receptor was taken from an adult in good health. Sequencing was performed on peripheral blood, taken on day 0 of AZD1222 vaccination. The chain joins TRBV18 to TRBJ1-2; TRBD1 is perhaps the D gene, given 5 matching bases. The CDR3 region has the sequence CASSPGAADNYGYTF. The DNA sequence follows: TGTGCCAGCTCACCAGGGGCCGCTGATAACTATGGCTACACCTTC.